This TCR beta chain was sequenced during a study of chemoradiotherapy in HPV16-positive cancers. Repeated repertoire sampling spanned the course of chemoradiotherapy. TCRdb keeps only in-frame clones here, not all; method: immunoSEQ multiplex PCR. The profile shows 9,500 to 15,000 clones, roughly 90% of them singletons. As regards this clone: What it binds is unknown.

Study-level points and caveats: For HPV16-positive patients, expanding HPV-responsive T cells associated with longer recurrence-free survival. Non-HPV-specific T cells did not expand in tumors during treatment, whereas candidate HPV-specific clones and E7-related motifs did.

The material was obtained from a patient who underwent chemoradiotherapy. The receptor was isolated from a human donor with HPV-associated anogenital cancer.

CDR3 residues: CAWSTVSSYNSPLHF. The CDR3, as DNA: TGTGCCTGGAGTACGGTCAGCTCCTATAATTCACCCCTCCACTTT. This sequence joins TRBV30 and TRBJ1-6; D call uncertain. This CDR3 spans 15 amino acids. V lost 2 bases and J lost 0, with 8 bases in between. Per germline, CDR1 GTSNPN and CDR2 SVGIG (reference sequence).